Presented here are 8 T cell receptor beta chains from one specimen sequenced in a study of spatial heterogeneity in lung cancer. Study findings and constraints: How many expanded intratumoral alpha and beta TCRs were present tracked the tumor mutation count, which was a count of nonsynonymous mutations.

TCRdb recomputed calls from the 5' RACE reads with MiXCR, one row per CDR3 protein. The sample lists fewer than 20,000 distinct CDR3 sequences, around 5% occurring once. Time point given: sample taken at primary tumor resection. These receptors have no known antigen. The material was lung tumor tissue, obtained at surgery. The source of these receptors is a female donor with early-stage non-small cell lung cancer.

This clonotype was recorded at least ten times. This beta chain came through as a stray read in a library set up for alpha chains, and its size says little. This sequence joins TRBV5-1 and TRBJ2-2; 7 nucleotides match TRBD1. V trimming: 4 bases; J trimming: 6 bases; junction bases outside the gene matches: 6. This CDR3 has 14 amino acids. CDR1 and CDR2 from the germline V gene are SGHRS and YFSETQ. The CDR3 spells CASSVTGTAGELFF. The CDR3 DNA reads as TGCGCCAGCAGCGTTACCGGGACAGCCGGGGAGCTGTTTTTT.

This clonotype was seen many times. This beta chain was picked up by a library intended for alpha chains and is off target, so its count carries little meaning. This chain connects TRBV7-3 to TRBJ2-2, with TRBD2 matching over 12 bases. The CDR3 totals 17 residues. V lost 5 bases to trimming and J lost 5 bases; unmatched junction nucleotides: 9. Germline V gene data show CDR1 as SGHTA and CDR2 as FQGTGA. The DNA of the CDR3 is TGTGCCAGCAGCCCAAATACGCTAGCGGGAGGGACCGGGGAGCTGTTTTTT. Amino acid sequence: CASSPNTLAGGTGELFF.

By share of the sample, this clonotype is medium-sized (0.01 to 0.1%). This beta chain came through as a stray read in a library set up for alpha chains, and its size says little. The CDR3 protein is CATGQGVGEQFF. Written as DNA, the CDR3 is TGTGCCACCGGCCAGGGGGTTGGTGAGCAGTTCTTC. V is TRBV24-1 and J is TRBJ2-1, with TRBD1 matching over 7 bases. The CDR3 is 12 amino acids. Trimming at V came to 9 bases and at J to 9 bases, leaving 7 bases not matched to a gene. The V gene's germline CDR1 is KGHDR and CDR2 SFDVKD.

Ten or more counts support this clonotype. The size of this beta chain means little, since it is a stray read in a library made for alpha chains. V and J are TRBV5-1 and TRBJ1-5; TRBD1 matches at 8 bases. Germline V lookup: CDR1 SGHRS, CDR2 YFSETQ. This CDR3 region has 15 residues. V gave up 5 bases and J gave up 6 bases; unmatched junction bases: 10. CDR3 region: CASSEGTGYTQPQHF. The CDR3 nucleotides are TGCGCCAGCAGTGAGGGGACAGGTTACACTCAGCCCCAGCATTTT.

There are many counts of this clonotype. This beta chain is off target for a library built for alpha chains, so its abundance means little. The chain employs TRBV18 and TRBJ2-5, with D perhaps matching TRBD2 (6 bases). The CDR3 is made up of 13 amino acids. Germline loops: CDR1 KGHSH, CDR2 LQKENI. Trimming removed 1 base from V and 3 bases from J, with 6 bases in between. CDR3 protein: CASSPLAEETQYF. The DNA for the CDR3 is TGTGCCAGCTCACCACTAGCGGAAGAGACCCAGTACTTC.

Note on this clonotype: The library was prepared for alpha chains; this beta chain is a stray read, so its frequency means little. CDR3 residues: CSARRVTTDTQYF. The CDR3 nucleotides read TGCAGTGCTAGACGGGTTACCACAGATACGCAGTATTTT. The chain employs TRBV20-1 and TRBJ2-3; no clear D. The CDR3 is made up of 13 amino acids. Germline CDR1 reads DFQATT; CDR2 reads SNEGSKA (reference sequence). The ends were cut back, 2 bases at V and 2 bases at J, with 8 bases in the middle.

This clonotype appeared many times. Since the library was made to target alpha chains, this beta chain is a stray read and its abundance is not meaningful. The chain uses TRBV6-1 and TRBJ2-2; a weak D match, TRBD1 (5 bases). The CDR3 consists of 13 residues. Germline assignment: CDR1 MNHNS and CDR2 SASEGT. Trimming took 8 bases from V and 4 from J, leaving 11 bases between them. CDR3 region: CASSGHSTGELFF. CDR3 DNA sequence: TGTGCCAGCTCCGGACACTCCACCGGGGAGCTGTTTTTT.

This clonotype showed up many times. Because the library targeted alpha chains, this beta chain is an off-target read whose size means little. V gene TRBV18 combines with J gene TRBJ1-4; D ambiguous. This CDR3 is 15 amino acids long. CDR1 is KGHSH and CDR2 is LQKENI in the germline V gene. V was clipped by 3 bases and J by 5 bases, with 13 bases between them. DNA for the CDR3: TGTGCCAGCTCACCCTCTTCTGGAAGGAATGAAAAACTGTTTTTT. Translation gives CASSPSSGRNEKLFF. The full variable domain, with the rest looked up from reference TRBV18 and TRBJ1-4, is NAGVMQNPRHLVRRRGQEARLRCSPMKGHSHVYWYRQLPEEGLKFMVYLQKENIIDESGMPKERFSAEFPKEGPSILRIQQVVRGDSAAYFCASSPSSGRNEKLFFGSGTQLSVL.